This T cell receptor beta chain was sequenced in a study of control samples from healthy donors and cancer patients. The repertoire was sequenced with immunoSEQ multiplex PCR; TCRdb's copy has only in-frame clones and lacks some. The sample contains some 98,000 clones, about four fifths of which appear only once. The sequenced sample was PBMCs. This TCR came from a man between 65 and 80 years old with lung cancer.

CDR3 sequence reads: CASSVGSLQETQYF. In nucleotides, the CDR3 is TGTGCCAGCAGCGTAGGGTCCTTACAAGAGACCCAGTACTTC. The chain carries TRBV9 and TRBJ2-5, with no clear D. This CDR3 has 14 amino acids. V was shortened by 0 bases and J by 2 bases, with 8 bases between the two germline ends. Germline CDR1 and CDR2: SGDLS and YYNGEE.